This T cell receptor (beta chain) stems from a study of T cell repertoires in aging, cancer and after chemotherapy. Study-wide context: Pre- and post-chemotherapy samples were paired from chronic lymphocytic leukemia patients treated with fludarabine- or bendamustine-based regimens.

The V and J ends lost 9 bases and 2 bases respectively, with 16 bases between them. CDR3 length: 14 amino acids. Germline V CDR1 and CDR2: LNHDA, SQIVND (reference sequence). A mixed TRB-A/B primer pool amplified rearranged TRB by multiplex touch-down PCR. Via MiXCR, TCRdb re-called the multiplex PCR reads, giving one row per CDR3 protein. The sample has under 9,000 distinct CDR3 sequences, around 28% seen once. This clonotype was observed a few times. Its antigen remains unknown. The template was genomic DNA from peripheral blood, not RNA. Findings and caveats of the study: Loss of evenness, beyond lost richness, contributed to age-related TCR diversity decline in cancer patients. Rebound thymic output was suggested by rising median generation probability during chemotherapy in each cancer cohort.

The chain combines TRBV19 with TRBJ2-5; perhaps TRBD1 as D (5 bases). Sample: blood. The sequence was collected from a human donor with a blood cancer. CDR3 coding DNA: TGTGCCAGCCGAGGTGGGGCAGAACAAGAGACCCAGTACTTC. This encodes CASRGGAEQETQYF.